This T cell receptor (beta chain) came from a study of tumor-infiltrating lymphocytes in oesophageal squamous cell carcinoma (dated by TCRdb to 2016 to 2017). Looking up the germline V gene yields CDR1 MDHEN and CDR2 SYDVKM. The germline ends are 12 bases apart after V is trimmed by 4 bases and J by 0 bases. Reading from cysteine to phenylalanine, the CDR3 counts 15 amino acids. The entry retains the CDR3 DNA only, 45 bases that are in frame from base 1. Libraries were constructed by PCR. Sequencing took place on an Illumina HiSeq 2000. TCRdb reprocessed the public reads (quality trimming at Q25 with fastp, clone calling with MiXCR) and kept in-frame beta chains. Each entry is one CDR3 protein sequence, shown with its most common DNA and genes. For this sample the table gives 10,000 to 15,000 distinct CDR3 sequences, of which 50% to 65% were detected only once. Roughly 30% of the sample is taken by the ten largest.

By how much of the sample it makes up, this clonotype is medium-sized (0.01 to 0.1%). The antigen it recognizes is unknown. Within one base of it there is no much larger clone, and no base qualities were kept. Input material: esophageal tumor tissue. The sequence derives from a female donor with esophageal squamous cell carcinoma. This receptor chain uses TRBV28 and TRBJ1-2, and TRBD1 may be the D gene, going by 5 matching bases. The DNA sequence is as follows: TGTGCCAGCAGTTGGAGGACAATCGCTAACTATGGCTACACCTTC. This gives the protein CASSWRTIANYGYTF.